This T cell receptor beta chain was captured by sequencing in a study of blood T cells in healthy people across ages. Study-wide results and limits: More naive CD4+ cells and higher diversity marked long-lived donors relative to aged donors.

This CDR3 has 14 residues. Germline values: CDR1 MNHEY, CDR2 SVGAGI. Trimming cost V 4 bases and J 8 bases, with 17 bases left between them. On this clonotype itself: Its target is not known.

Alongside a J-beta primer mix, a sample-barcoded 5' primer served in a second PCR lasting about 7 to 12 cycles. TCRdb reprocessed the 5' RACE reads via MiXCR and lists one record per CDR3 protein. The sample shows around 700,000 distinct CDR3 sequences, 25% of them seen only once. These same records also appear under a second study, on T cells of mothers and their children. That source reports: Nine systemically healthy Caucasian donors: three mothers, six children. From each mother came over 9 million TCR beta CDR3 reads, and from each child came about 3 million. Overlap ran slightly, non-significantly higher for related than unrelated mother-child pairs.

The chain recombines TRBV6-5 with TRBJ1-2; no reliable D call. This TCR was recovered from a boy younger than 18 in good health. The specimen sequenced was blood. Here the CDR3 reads CASSSTGKAGGYTF. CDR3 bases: TGTGCCAGCAGTTCCACGGGGAAAGCGGGGGGCTACACCTTC.